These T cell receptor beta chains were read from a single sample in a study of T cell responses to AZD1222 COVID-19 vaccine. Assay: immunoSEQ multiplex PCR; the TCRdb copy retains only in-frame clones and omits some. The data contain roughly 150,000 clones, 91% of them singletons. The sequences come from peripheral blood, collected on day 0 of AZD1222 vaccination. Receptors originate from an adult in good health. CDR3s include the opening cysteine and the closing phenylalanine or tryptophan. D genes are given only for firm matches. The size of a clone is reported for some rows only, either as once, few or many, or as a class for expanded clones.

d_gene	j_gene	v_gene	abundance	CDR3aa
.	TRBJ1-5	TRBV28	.	CASRPVGTTLYSNQPQHF
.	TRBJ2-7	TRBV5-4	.	CASSLPASYEQYF
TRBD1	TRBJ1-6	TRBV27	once	CASSSPTGLLGDNSPLHF
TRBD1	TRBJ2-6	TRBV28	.	CASSTQGATGANVLTF
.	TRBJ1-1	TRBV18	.	CASSPRTGNTEAFF
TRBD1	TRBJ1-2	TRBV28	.	CASRQGAGGYTF
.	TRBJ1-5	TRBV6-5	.	CASSYRQGTPQHF
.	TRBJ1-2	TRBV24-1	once	CATSDNEETGSHGYTF
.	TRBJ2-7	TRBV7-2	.	CASSLQGPGGEQYF
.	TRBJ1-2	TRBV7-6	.	CASSLRPATNYGYTF
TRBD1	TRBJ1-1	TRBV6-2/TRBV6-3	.	CASSKGQGGSGNTEAFF
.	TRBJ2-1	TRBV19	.	CASKEFTYNEQFF
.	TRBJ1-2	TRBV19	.	CASRVDGLANYGYTF
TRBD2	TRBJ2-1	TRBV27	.	CASSGGGLAGIYNEQFF
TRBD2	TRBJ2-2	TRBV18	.	CASSPREATGELFF
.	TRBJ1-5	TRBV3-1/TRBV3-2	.	CASSDNSNQPQHF
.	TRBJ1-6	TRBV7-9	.	CASSSKGGENNSPLHF
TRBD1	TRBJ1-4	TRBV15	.	CATSRATGGEKLFF
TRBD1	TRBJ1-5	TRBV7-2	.	CASSGGTGRNQPQHF
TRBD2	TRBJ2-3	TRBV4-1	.	CASSPIAGGDTQYF
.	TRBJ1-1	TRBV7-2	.	CASSSQGGGGTEAFF
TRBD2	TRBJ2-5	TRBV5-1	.	CASSVTSAQETQYF